One sample yielded the 7 T cell receptor beta chains listed below, sequenced in a study of T cells in localized non-small cell lung cancer. Assay: immunoSEQ multiplex PCR; the TCRdb copy retains only in-frame clones and omits some. The data hold 15,000 to 20,000 clones, with around 80% observed a single time. Sequenced material: peripheral blood, taken before any cancer treatment. Every receptor here comes from a male donor aged 60 or over with stage I lung adenocarcinoma.

V gene TRBV4-1 combines with J gene TRBJ2-7; 7 bases are a match to TRBD1. Germline lookup yields CDR1 MGHRA and CDR2 YSYEKL. V lost 6 bases, J lost 0 bases, and 8 bases stayed unmatched. CDR3 length equals 15 residues. CDR3 sequence (DNA): TGCGCCAGCAGTTCCAGGGGGTACGGCTCCTACGAGCAGTACTTC. This sequence encodes CASSSRGYGSYEQYF.

This rearrangement joins TRBV18 to TRBJ2-3; possibly TRBD2 for D (6 bases). The V and J ends lost 3 bases and 2 bases respectively, with 12 bases between them. The CDR3 runs 15 residues. CDR1 is KGHSH and CDR2 is LQKENI in the germline V gene. CDR3 region: CASSPSSVPTDTQYF. In nucleotides, the CDR3 is TGTGCCAGCTCACCGTCTAGCGTACCCACAGATACGCAGTATTTT.

The chain joins TRBV5-4 to TRBJ2-7; tentative D call: TRBD2 (6 bases). There are 16 residues in the CDR3. CDR1 and CDR2 from the germline V gene are SGHNT and YYREEE (reference sequence). V gave up 4 bases and J gave up 0 bases, with 17 bases separating them. The CDR3: CASSPEPTSLSYEQYF. The DNA of the CDR3 is TGTGCCAGCAGCCCTGAACCGACTAGTCTCTCCTACGAGCAGTACTTC.

The rearrangement uses TRBV7-2 and TRBJ2-2; D might be TRBD1 (5 bases). The germline CDR1 and CDR2 sequences are SGHTA and FQGNSA. V dropped 5 bases and J dropped 7 bases, with 11 bases sitting between them. The CDR3 spans 13 residues. The CDR3 here is CASSPGQGGELFF. For the CDR3, the DNA is TGTGCCAGCAGCCCAGGGCAGGGCGGGGAGCTGTTTTTT. The variable domain in full, with the rest retrieved from reference TRBV7-2 and TRBJ2-2, is GAGVSQSPSNKVTEKGKDVELRCDPISGHTALYWYRQSLGQGLEFLIYFQGNSAPDKSGLPSDRFSAERTGGSVSTLTIQRTQQEDSAVYLCASSPGQGGELFFGEGSRLTVL.

J is TRBJ1-5 and V is TRBV4-1, with D unclear. From germline, CDR1 is MGHRA and CDR2 YSYEKL. The CDR3 has 17 residues. Trimming took 1 base from V and 2 from J, leaving 15 bases between them. This CDR3 is CASSQVRGTLGNQPQHF. CDR3 nucleotide sequence: TGCGCCAGCAGCCAAGTACGGGGTACACTCGGCAATCAGCCCCAGCATTTT.

V and J are TRBV19 and TRBJ2-5, with D maybe TRBD1 (5 bases). This CDR3 is 15 amino acids long. Germline V lookup: CDR1 LNHDA, CDR2 SQIVND (reference sequence). The V end was cut by 5 bases, the J end by 5 bases, with 18 bases between. The CDR3 sequence: CASSPHHRNRETQYF. The CDR3 DNA is TGTGCCAGTAGTCCGCACCACAGGAATCGCGAGACCCAGTACTTC.

CDR3: CASSYSGGDWDQPQHF. The CDR3 DNA sequence: TGTGCCAGCAGTTATAGCGGGGGAGATTGGGATCAGCCCCAGCATTTT. The chain uses TRBV6-6 and TRBJ1-5; D is possibly TRBD1 (5 bases). CDR3 length: 16 residues. With 3 bases removed from V and 5 bases from J, the gap between germline ends came to 17 bases. Germline assignment: CDR1 MNHNY and CDR2 SVGAGI (reference sequence).